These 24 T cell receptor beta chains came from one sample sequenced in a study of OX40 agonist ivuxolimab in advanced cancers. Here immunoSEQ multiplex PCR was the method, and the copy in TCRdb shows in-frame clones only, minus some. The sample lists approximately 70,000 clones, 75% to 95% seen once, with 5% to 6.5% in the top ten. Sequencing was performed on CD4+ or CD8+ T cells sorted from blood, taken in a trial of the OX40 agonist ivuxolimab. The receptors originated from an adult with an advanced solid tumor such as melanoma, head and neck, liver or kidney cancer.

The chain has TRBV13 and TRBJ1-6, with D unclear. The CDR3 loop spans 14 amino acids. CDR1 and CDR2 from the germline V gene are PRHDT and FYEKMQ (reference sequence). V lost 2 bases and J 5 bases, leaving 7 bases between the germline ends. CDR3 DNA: TGTGCCAGCAGCTTATATGCCCATAATTCACCCCTCCACTTT. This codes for CASSLYAHNSPLHF.

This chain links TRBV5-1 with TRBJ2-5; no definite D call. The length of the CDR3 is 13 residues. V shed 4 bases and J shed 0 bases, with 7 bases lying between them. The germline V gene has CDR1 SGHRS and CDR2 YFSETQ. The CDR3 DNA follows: TGCGCCAGCAGCCCCGCATACCAAGAGACCCAGTACTTC. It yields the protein CASSPAYQETQYF.

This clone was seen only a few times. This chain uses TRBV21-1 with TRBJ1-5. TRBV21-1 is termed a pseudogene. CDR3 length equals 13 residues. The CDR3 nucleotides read TGTGCCAGCAGGAAGTCCCACGGCCAGCCCCAGCATTTT. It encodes CASRKSHGQPQHF.

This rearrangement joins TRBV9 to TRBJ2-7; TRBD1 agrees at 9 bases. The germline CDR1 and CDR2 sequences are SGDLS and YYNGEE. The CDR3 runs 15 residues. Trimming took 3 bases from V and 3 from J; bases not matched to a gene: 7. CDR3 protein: CASSAGQGQYYEQYF. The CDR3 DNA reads TGTGCCAGCAGCGCGGGACAGGGCCAATACTACGAGCAGTACTTC.

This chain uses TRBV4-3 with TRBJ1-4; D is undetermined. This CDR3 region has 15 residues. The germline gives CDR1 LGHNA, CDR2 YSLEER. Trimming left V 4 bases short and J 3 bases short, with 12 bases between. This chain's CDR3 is CASSPSLGPNEKLFF. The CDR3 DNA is TGCGCCAGCAGCCCCTCCTTAGGACCTAATGAAAAACTGTTTTTT.

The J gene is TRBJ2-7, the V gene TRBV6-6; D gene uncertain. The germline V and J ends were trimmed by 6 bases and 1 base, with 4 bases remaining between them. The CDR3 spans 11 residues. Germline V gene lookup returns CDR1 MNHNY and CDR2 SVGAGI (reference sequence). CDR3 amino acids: CASSHSYEQYF. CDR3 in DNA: TGTGCCAGCAGCCATTCCTACGAGCAGTACTTC.

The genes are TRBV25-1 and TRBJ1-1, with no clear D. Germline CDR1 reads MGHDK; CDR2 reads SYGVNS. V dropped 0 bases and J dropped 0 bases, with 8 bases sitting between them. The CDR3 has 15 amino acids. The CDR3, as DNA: TGTGCCAGCAGTGAATATCAAGAAATGAACACTGAAGCTTTCTTT. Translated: CASSEYQEMNTEAFF.

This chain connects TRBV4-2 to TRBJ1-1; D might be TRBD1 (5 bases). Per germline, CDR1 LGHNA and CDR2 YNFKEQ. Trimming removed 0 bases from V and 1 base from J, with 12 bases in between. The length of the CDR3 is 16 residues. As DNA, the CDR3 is TGTGCCAGCAGCCAAGATACGTGGGGGGGGAACACTGAAGCTTTCTTT. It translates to CASSQDTWGGNTEAFF.

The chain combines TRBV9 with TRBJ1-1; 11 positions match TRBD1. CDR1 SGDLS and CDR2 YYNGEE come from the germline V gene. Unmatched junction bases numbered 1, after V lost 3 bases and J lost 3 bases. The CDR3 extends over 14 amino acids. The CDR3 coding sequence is TGTGCCAGCAGCGCGGGACAGGGGGACACTGAAGCTTTCTTT. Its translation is CASSAGQGDTEAFF. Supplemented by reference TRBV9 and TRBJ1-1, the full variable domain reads DSGVTQTPKHLITATGQRVTLRCSPRSGDLSVYWYQQSLDQGLQFLIQYYNGEERAKGNILERFSAQQFPDLHSELNLSSLELGDSALYFCASSAGQGDTEAFFGQGTRLTVV.

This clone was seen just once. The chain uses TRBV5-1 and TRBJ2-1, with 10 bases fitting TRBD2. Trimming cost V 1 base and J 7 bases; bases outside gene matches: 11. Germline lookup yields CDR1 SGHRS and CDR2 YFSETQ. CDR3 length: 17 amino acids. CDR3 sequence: CASSLRPSGSWGNEQFF. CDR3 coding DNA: TGCGCCAGCAGCTTGAGGCCTAGCGGGAGTTGGGGTAATGAGCAGTTCTTC.

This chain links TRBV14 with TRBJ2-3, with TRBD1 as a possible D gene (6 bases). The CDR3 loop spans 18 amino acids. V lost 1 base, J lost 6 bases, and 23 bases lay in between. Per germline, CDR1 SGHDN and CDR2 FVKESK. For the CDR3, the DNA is TGTGCCAGCAGCCAAGGTGGTCTGGTACAGGGTGGTCGGGATACGCAGTATTTT. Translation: CASSQGGLVQGGRDTQYF.

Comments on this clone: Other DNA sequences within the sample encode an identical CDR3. The chain's CDR3 is CASSPDRGPEAFF. As DNA, the CDR3 is TGTGCCAGCAGTCCCGACAGGGGCCCTGAAGCTTTCTTT. The chain uses TRBV6-5 and TRBJ1-1; 8 nucleotides align to TRBD1. In germline, CDR1 is MNHEY, CDR2 SVGAGI. Trimming removed 5 bases from V and 6 bases from J; junction bases left unmatched: 5. This CDR3 comprises 13 residues.

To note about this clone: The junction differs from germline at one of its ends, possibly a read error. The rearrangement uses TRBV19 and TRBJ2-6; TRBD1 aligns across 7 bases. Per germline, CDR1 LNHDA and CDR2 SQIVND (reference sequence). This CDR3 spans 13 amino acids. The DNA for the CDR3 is TGTGCCACTAACAGGGGTGGGACCAACGTCCTGACTTTC. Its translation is CATNRGGTNVLTF.

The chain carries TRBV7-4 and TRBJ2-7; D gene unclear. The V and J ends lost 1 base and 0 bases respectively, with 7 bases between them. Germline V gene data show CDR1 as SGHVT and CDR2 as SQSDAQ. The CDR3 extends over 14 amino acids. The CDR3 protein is CASSLEPGSYEQYF. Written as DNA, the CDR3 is TGTGCCAGCAGCTTAGAACCTGGCTCCTACGAGCAGTACTTC. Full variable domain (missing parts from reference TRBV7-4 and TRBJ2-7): GAGVSQSPRYKVAKRGRDVALRCDSISGHVTLYWYRQTLGQGSEVLTYSQSDAQRDKSGRPSGRFSAERPERSVSTLKIQRTEQGDSAVYLCASSLEPGSYEQYFGPGTRLTVT.

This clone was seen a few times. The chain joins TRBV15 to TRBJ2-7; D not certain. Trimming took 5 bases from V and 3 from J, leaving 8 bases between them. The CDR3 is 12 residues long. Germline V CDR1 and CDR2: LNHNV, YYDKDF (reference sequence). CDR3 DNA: TGTGCCACCAGCGCCCGGAACTACGAGCAGTACTTC. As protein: CATSARNYEQYF. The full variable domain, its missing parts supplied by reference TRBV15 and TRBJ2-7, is DAMVIQNPRYQVTQFGKPVTLSCSQTLNHNVMYWYQQKSSQAPKLLFHYYDKDFNNEADTPDNFQSRRPNTSFCFLDIRSPGLGDTAMYLCATSARNYEQYFGPGTRLTVT.

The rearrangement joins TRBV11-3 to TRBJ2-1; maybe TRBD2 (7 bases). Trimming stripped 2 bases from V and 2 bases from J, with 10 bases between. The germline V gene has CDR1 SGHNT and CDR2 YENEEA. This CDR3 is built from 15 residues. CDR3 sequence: CASSLNGGPYNEQFF. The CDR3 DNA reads TGTGCCAGCAGCTTAAACGGGGGGCCCTACAATGAGCAGTTCTTC.

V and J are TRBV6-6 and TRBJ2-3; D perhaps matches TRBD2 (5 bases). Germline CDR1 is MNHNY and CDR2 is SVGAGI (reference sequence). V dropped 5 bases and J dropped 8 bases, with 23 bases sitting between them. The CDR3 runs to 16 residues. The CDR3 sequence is CASSPPGSGLRATQYF. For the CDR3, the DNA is TGTGCCAGCAGTCCCCCGGGGAGCGGTCTAAGAGCTACGCAGTATTTT.

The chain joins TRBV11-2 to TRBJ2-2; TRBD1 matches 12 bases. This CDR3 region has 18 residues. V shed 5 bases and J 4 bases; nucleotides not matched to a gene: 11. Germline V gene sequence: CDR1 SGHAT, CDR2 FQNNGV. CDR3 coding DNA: TGTGCCAGCAGCCCAGGGACAGGGGGCCCTCATGGCACCGGGGAGCTGTTTTTT. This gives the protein CASSPGTGGPHGTGELFF.

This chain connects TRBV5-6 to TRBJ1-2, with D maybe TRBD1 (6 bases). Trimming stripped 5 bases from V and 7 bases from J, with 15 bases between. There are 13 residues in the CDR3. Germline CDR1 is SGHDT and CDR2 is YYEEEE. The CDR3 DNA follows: TGTGCCAGCAGTTTGTTAACAGGGTTTGGCTACACCTTC. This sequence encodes CASSLLTGFGYTF.

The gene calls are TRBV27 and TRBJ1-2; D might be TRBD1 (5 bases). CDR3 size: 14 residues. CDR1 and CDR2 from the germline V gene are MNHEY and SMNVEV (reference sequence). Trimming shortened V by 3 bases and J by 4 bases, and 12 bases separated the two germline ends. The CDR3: CASSFSGGTYGYTF. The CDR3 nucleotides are TGTGCCAGCAGTTTTTCGGGGGGTACCTATGGCTACACCTTC.

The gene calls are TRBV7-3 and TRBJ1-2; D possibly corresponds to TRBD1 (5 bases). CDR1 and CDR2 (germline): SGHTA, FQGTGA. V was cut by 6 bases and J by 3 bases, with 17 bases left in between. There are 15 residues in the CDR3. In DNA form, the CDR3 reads TGTGCCAGCAGACCGGGTCCCCGGGGGGACTATGGCTACACCTTC. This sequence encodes CASRPGPRGDYGYTF. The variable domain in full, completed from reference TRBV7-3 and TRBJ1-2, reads GAGVSQTPSNKVTEKGKYVELRCDPISGHTALYWYRQSLGQGPEFLIYFQGTGAADDSGLPNDRFFAVRPEGSVSTLKIQRTERGDSAVYLCASRPGPRGDYGYTFGSGTRLTVV.

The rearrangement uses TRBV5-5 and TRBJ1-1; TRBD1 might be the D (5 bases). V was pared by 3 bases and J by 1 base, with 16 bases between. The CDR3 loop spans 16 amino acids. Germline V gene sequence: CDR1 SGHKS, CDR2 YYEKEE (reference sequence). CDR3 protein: CASSSPGGSPNTEAFF. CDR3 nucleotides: TGTGCCAGCAGCTCCCCGGGGGGATCCCCGAACACTGAAGCTTTCTTT.

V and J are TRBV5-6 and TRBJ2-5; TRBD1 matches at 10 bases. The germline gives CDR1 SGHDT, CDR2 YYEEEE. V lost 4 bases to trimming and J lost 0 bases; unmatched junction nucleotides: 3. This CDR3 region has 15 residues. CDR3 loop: CASSPGQGHQETQYF. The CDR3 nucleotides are TGTGCCAGCAGCCCGGGACAGGGGCACCAAGAGACCCAGTACTTC.

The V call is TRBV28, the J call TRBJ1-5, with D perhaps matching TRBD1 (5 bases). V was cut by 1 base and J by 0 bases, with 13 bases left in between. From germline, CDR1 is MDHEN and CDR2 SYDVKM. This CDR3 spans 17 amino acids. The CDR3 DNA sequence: TGTGCCAGCAGTTTATTCCCAGGGAGGGATAGCAATCAGCCCCAGCATTTT. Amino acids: CASSLFPGRDSNQPQHF.